A selection of T cell receptor beta chains follows, all from one sample in a study of OX40 agonist ivuxolimab in advanced cancers. This table comes from immunoSEQ multiplex PCR, and its TCRdb copy is limited to in-frame clones, with some not included. The sample has some 69,000 clones; 90% are singletons. The sample here was CD4+ or CD8+ T cells sorted from blood, taken in a trial of the OX40 agonist ivuxolimab. These receptors were obtained from an adult with an advanced solid tumor such as melanoma, head and neck, liver or kidney cancer. Both conserved end residues are part of each CDR3. A D gene is named only where the DNA matches it firmly. Clone size is not always given. Where it is, it says once, few, many or a class for expanded clones.

DNA,CDR3,D,V,size,J
TGTGCCAGCAGAGCCGAGCGTCGCGGGACCTACGAGCAGTACTTC,CASRAERRGTYEQYF,-,TRBV28,-,TRBJ2-7
TGTGCCAGCAGCTCGGGCCTAGCGGGAGGAGAGACCCAGTACTTC,CASSSGLAGGETQYF,TRBD2,TRBV5-5,-,TRBJ2-5
TGCGCCAGCAGCTTGGGGGGGATGAACACTGAAGCTTTCTTT,CASSLGGMNTEAFF,-,TRBV5-1,-,TRBJ1-1
TGTGCCAGCAGTTTAGTAGGGATGAGAGATGGCTACACCTTC,CASSLVGMRDGYTF,-,TRBV27,-,TRBJ1-2
TGCGCCAGCAGCCAGCAGGGACAGGGAGGAAACACCATATATTTT,CASSQQGQGGNTIYF,TRBD1,TRBV4-3,-,TRBJ1-3
TGCAGTGCTACCTACCGGACAGAAGCTTTCTTT,CSATYRTEAFF,-,TRBV20-1,-,TRBJ1-1
TGTGCCAGCAGCCCTAGCGGGAGGGCTGGAAATGAGCAGTTCTTC,CASSPSGRAGNEQFF,TRBD2,TRBV7-3,-,TRBJ2-1
TGTGCCAGCAGTCTTTCCGGGACGGTCTATGGCTACACCTTC,CASSLSGTVYGYTF,-,TRBV28,-,TRBJ1-2
TGTGCCAGCACCAGACAGGGGAACCGGCCCCAGCATTTT,CASTRQGNRPQHF,TRBD1,TRBV28,-,TRBJ1-5
TGCAGCGTATCTAGGACAGAAAACTATGGCTACACCTTC,CSVSRTENYGYTF,-,TRBV29-1,-,TRBJ1-2
TGCGCCAGCAGCCAGACCGGGACTAGCGGGATCAATGAGCAGTTCTTC,CASSQTGTSGINEQFF,TRBD2,TRBV4-1,-,TRBJ2-1
TGTGCCAGCAGCTCAGGACAGGGGGTTAGAAACTATGGCTACACCTTC,CASSSGQGVRNYGYTF,TRBD1,TRBV5-4,-,TRBJ1-2
TGTGCCAGCAGTCAAGGAGCGGAAACCTACAATGAGCAGTTCTTC,CASSQGAETYNEQFF,-,TRBV7-9,-,TRBJ2-1
TGTGCCAGCAGTTTATTTCGGAGCTCCTACAATGAGCAGTTCTTC,CASSLFRSSYNEQFF,-,TRBV28,once,TRBJ2-1